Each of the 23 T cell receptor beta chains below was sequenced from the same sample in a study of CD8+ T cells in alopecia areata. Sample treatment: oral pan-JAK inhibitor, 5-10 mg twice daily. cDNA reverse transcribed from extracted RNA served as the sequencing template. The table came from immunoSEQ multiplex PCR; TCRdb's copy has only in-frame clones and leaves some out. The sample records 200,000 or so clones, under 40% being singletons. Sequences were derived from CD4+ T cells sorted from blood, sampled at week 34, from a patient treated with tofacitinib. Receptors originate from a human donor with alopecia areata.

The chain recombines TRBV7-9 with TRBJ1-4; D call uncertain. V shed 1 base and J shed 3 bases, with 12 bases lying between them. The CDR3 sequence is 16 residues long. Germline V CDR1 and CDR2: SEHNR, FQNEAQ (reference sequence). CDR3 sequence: CASSLESIGSNEKLFF. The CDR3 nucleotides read TGTGCCAGCAGCTTAGAATCGATAGGTTCTAATGAAAAACTGTTTTTT. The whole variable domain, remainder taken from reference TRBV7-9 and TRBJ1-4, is DTGVSQNPRHKITKRGQNVTFRCDPISEHNRLYWYRQTLGQGPEFLTYFQNEAQLEKSRLLSDRFSAERPKGSFSTLEIQRTEQGDSAMYLCASSLESIGSNEKLFFGSGTQLSVL.

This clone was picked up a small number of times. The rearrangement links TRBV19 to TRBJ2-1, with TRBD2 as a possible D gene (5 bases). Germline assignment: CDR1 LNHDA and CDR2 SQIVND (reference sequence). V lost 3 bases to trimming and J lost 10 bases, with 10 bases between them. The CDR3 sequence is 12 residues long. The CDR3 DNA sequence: TGTGCCAGTAGTATTAGGACTCAAGAGCAGTTCTTC. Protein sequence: CASSIRTQEQFF.

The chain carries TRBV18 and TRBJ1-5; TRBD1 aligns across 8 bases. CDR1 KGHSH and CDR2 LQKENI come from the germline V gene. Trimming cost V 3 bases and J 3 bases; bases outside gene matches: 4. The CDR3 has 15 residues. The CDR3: CASSPRDRLNQPQHF. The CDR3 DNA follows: TGTGCCAGCTCACCCCGGGACAGGCTCAATCAGCCCCAGCATTTT.

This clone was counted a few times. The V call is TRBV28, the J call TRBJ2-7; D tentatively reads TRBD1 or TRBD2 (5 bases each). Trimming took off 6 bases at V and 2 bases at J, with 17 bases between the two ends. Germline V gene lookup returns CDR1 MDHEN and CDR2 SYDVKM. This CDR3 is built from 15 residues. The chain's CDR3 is CASRTPTGPPYEQYF. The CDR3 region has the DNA TGTGCCAGCAGAACCCCGACGGGGCCGCCCTACGAGCAGTACTTC.

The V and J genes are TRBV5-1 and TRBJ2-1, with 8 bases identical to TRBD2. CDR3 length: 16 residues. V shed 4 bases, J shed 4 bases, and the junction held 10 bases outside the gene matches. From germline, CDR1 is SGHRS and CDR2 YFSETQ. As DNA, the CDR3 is TGCGCCAGCAGCGTGCTTGGAGCGGGGGCTTACAATGAGCAGTTCTTC. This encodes CASSVLGAGAYNEQFF. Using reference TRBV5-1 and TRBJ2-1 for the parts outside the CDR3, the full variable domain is KAGVTQTPRYLIKTRGQQVTLSCSPISGHRSVSWYQQTPGQGLQFLFEYFSETQRNKGNFPGRFSGRQFSNSRSEMNVSTLELGDSALYLCASSVLGAGAYNEQFFGPGTRLTVL.

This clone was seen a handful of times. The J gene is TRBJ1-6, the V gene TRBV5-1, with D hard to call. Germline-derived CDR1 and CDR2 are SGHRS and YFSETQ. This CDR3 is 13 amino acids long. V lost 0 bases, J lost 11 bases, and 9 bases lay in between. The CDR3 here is CASSLGGSTPLHF. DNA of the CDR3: TGCGCCAGCAGCTTGGGTGGCAGCACACCCCTCCACTTT. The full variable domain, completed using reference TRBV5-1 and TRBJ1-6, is KAGVTQTPRYLIKTRGQQVTLSCSPISGHRSVSWYQQTPGQGLQFLFEYFSETQRNKGNFPGRFSGRQFSNSRSEMNVSTLELGDSALYLCASSLGGSTPLHFGNGTRLTVT.

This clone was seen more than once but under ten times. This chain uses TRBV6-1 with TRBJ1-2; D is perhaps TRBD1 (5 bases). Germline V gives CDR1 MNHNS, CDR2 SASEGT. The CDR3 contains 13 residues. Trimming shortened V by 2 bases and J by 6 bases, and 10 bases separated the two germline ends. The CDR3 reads CASSERSGNGYTF. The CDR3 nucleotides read TGTGCCAGCAGTGAACGGTCAGGGAATGGCTACACCTTC.

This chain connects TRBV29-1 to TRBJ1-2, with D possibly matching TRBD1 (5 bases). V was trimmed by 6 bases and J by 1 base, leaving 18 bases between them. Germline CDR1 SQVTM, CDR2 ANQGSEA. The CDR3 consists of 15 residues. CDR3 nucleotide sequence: TGCAGCGTGCCTGGGGGGACGGGCCGTAACTATGGCTACACCTTC. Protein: CSVPGGTGRNYGYTF. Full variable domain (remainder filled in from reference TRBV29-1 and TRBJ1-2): SAVISQKPSRDICQRGTSLTIQCQVDSQVTMMFWYRQQPGQSLTLIATANQGSEATYESGFVIDKFPISRPNLTFSTLTVSNMSPEDSSIYLCSVPGGTGRNYGYTFGSGTRLTVV.

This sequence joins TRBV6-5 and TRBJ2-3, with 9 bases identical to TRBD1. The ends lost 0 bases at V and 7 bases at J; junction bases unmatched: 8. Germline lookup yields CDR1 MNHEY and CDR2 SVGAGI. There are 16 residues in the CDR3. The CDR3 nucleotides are TGTGCCAGCAGTTACTCGGGACAGGGTCCCATGAATACGCAGTATTTT. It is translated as CASSYSGQGPMNTQYF.

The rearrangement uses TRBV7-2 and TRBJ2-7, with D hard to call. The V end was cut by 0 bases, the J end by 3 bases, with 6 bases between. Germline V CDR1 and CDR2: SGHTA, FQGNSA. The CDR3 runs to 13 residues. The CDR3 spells CASSLAMDYEQYF. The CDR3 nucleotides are TGTGCCAGCAGCTTAGCGATGGACTACGAGCAGTACTTC.

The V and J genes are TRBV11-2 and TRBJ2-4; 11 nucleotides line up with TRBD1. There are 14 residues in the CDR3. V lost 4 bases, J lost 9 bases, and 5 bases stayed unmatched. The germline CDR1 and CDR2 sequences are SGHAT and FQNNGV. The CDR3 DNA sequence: TGTGCCAGCAGCTCGGACAGGGGGCCGGGCATTCAGTACTTC. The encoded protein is CASSSDRGPGIQYF.

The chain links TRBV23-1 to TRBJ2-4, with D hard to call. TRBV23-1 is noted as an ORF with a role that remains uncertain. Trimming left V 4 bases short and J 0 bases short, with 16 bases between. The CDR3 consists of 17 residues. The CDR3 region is CASSPYDEMIAKNIQYF. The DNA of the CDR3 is TGCGCCAGCAGTCCCTACGACGAGATGATAGCCAAAAACATTCAGTACTTC.

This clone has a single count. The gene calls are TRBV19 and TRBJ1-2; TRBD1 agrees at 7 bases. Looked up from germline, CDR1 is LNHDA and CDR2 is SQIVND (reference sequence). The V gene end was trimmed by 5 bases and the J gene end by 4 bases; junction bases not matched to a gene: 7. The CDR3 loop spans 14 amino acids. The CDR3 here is CASSRQGDAYGYTF. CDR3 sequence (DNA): TGTGCCAGTAGTCGACAGGGAGATGCCTATGGCTACACCTTC.

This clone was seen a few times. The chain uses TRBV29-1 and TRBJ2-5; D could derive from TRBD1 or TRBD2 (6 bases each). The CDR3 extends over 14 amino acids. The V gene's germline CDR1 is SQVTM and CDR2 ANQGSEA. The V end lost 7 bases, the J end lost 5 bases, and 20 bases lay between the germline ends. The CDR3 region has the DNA TGCAGCGCATCCCAAGGGGGGAGGATGGAGACCCAGTACTTC. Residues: CSASQGGRMETQYF.

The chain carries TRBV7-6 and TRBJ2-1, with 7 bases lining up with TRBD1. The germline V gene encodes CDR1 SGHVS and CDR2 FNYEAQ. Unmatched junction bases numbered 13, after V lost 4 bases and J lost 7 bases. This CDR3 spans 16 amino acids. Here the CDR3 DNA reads TGTGCCAGCAGCTGGGACCCGGACAGGTTGTCGAATGAGCAGTTCTTC. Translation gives CASSWDPDRLSNEQFF.

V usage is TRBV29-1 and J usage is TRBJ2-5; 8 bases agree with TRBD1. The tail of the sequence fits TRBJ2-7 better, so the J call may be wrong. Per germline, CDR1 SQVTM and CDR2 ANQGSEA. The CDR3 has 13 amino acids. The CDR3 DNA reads TGCAGCGTCGTTGGGACAGGCCGGGGCGAGCAGTACTTC. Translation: CSVVGTGRGEQYF.

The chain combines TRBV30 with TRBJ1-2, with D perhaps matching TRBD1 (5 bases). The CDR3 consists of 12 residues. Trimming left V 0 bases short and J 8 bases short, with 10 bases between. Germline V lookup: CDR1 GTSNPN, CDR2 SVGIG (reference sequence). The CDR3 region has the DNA TGTGCCTGGAGTGTTTGGGGGGAAGGCTACACCTTC. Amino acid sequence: CAWSVWGEGYTF.

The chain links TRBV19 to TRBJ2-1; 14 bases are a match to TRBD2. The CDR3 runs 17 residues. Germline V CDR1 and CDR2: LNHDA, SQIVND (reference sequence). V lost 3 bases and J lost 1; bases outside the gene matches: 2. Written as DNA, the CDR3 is TGTGCCAGTAGTATTGGACTAGCGGGAGGATCCTACAATGAGCAGTTCTTC. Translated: CASSIGLAGGSYNEQFF.

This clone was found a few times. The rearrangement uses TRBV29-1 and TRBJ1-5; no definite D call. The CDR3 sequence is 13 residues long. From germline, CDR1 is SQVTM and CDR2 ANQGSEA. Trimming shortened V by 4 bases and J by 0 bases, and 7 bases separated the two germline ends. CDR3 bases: TGCAGCGTTGTGGTGACTAGCAATCAGCCCCAGCATTTT. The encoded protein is CSVVVTSNQPQHF.

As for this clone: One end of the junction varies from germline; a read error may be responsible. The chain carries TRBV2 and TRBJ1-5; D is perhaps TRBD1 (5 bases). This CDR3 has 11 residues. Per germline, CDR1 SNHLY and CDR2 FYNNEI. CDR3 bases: TGTGCCAGCGGAGAGGACGGGGCACGAAATTTT. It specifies CASGEDGARNF.

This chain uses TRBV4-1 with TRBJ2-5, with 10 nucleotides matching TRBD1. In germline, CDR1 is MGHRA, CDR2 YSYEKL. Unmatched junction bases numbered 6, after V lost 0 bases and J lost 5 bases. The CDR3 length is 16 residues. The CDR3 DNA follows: TGCGCCAGCAGCCAAGAGGGGACAGGGGTAAGGGAGACCCAGTACTTC. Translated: CASSQEGTGVRETQYF.

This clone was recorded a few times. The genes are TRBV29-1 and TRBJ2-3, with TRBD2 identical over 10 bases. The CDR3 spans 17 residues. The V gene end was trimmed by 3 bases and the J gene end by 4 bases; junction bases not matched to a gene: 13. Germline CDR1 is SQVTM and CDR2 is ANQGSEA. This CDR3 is CSVDGSGGRSSADTQYF. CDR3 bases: TGCAGCGTTGATGGTAGCGGGGGGCGGAGCAGCGCAGATACGCAGTATTTT.

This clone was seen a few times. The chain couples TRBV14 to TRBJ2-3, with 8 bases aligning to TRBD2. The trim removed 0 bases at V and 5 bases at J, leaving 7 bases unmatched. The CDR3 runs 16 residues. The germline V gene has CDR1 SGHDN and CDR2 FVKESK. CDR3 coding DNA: TGTGCCAGCAGCCAAGAAGCGGGGGCCGTTGGAGATACGCAGTATTTT. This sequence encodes CASSQEAGAVGDTQYF.